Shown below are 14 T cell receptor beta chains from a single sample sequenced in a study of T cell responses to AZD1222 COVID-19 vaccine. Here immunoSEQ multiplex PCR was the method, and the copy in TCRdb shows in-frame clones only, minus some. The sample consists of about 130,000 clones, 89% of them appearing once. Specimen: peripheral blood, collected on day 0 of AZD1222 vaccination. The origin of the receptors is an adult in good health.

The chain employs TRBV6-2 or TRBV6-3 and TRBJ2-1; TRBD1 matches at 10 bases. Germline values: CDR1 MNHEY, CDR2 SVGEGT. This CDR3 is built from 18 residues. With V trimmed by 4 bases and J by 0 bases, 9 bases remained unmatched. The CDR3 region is CASSFRQGAESSYNEQFF. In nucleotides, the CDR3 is TGTGCCAGCAGTTTCCGACAGGGGGCGGAGAGCTCCTACAATGAGCAGTTCTTC.

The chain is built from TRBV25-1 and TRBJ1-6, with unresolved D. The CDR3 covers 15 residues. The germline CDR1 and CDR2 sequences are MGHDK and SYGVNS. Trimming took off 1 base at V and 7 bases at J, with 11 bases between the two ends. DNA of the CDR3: TGTGCCAGCAGTGAATCTCTGGCAGCGAATTCACCCCTCCACTTT. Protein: CASSESLAANSPLHF. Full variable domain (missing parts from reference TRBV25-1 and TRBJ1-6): EADIYQTPRYLVIGTGKKITLECSQTMGHDKMYWYQQDPGMELHLIHYSYGVNSTEKGDLSSESTVSRIRTEHFPLTLESARPSHTSQYLCASSESLAANSPLHFGNGTRLTVT.

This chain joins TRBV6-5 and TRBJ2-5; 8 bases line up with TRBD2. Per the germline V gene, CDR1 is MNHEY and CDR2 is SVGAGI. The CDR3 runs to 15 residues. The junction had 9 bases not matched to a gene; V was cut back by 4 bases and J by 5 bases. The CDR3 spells CASSSLSGSGETQYF. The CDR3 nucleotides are TGTGCCAGCAGTTCCCTCAGCGGGAGTGGGGAGACCCAGTACTTC.

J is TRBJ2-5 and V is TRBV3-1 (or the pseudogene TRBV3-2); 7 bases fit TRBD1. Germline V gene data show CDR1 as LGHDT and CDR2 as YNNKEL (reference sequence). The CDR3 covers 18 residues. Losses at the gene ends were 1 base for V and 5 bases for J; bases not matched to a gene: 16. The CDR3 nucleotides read TGTGCCAGCAGCCAAGCCCCTCTTCCGGGACAGCCTAAGGAGACCCAGTACTTC. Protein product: CASSQAPLPGQPKETQYF.

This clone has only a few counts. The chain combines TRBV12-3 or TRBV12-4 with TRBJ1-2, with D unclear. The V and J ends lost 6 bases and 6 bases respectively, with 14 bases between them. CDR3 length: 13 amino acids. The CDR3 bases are TGTGCCAGCAGCCCCCTAGGCAGTGATGGCTACACCTTC. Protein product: CASSPLGSDGYTF.

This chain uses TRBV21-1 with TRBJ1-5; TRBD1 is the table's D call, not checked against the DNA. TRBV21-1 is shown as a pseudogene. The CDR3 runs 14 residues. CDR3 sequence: CASSKRTGAQPQHF. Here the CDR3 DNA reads TGTGCCAGCAGCAAAAGGACAGGGGCCCAGCCCCAGCATTTT.

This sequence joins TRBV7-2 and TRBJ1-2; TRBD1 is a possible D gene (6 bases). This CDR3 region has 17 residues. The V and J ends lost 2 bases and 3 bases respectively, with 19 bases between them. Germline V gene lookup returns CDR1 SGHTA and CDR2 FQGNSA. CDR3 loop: CASSLRAGAARHYGYTF. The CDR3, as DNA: TGTGCCAGCAGCTTAAGGGCGGGGGCTGCGAGACACTATGGCTACACCTTC. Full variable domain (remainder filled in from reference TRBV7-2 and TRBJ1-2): GAGVSQSPSNKVTEKGKDVELRCDPISGHTALYWYRQSLGQGLEFLIYFQGNSAPDKSGLPSDRFSAERTGGSVSTLTIQRTQQEDSAVYLCASSLRAGAARHYGYTFGSGTRLTVV.

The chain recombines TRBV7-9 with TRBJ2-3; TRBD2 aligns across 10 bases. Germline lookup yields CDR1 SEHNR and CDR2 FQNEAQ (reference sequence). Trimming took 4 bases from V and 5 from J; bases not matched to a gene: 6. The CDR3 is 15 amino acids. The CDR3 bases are TGTGCCAGCAGCTCCCGACTAGCGGGTAGAGATACGCAGTATTTT. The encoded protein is CASSSRLAGRDTQYF.

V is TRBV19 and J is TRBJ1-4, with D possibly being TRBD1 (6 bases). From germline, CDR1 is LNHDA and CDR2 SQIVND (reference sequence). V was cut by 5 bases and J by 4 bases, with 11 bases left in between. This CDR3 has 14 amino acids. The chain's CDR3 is CASSRQVNNEKLFF. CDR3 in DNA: TGTGCCAGTAGTCGACAGGTGAATAATGAAAAACTGTTTTTT.

CDR3 amino acids: CASGLNGLNEKLFF. The CDR3 coding sequence is TGTGCCAGCGGATTGAACGGTTTAAATGAAAAACTGTTTTTT. This sequence joins TRBV6-6 and TRBJ1-4; no clear D gene. The CDR3 is 14 amino acids. Germline V gene lookup returns CDR1 MNHNY and CDR2 SVGAGI (reference sequence). V shed 8 bases and J shed 5 bases, with 15 bases lying between them.

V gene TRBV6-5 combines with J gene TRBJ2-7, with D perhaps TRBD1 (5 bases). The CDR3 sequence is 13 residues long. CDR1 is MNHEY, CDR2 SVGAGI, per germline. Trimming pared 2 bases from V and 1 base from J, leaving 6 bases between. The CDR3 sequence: CASSYGQSYEQYF. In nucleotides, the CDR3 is TGTGCCAGCAGTTACGGACAATCCTACGAGCAGTACTTC.

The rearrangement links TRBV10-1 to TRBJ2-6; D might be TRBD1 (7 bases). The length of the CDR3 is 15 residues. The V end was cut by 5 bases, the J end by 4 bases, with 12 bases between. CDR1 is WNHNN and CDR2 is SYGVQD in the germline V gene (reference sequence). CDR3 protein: CASSPGGNGANVLTF. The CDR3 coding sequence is TGCGCCAGCAGTCCAGGGGGGAACGGGGCCAACGTCCTGACTTTC.

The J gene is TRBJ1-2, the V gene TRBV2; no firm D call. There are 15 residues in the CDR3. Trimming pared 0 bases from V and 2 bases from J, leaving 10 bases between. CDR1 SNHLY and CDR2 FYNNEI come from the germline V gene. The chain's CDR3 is CASSEAAGENYGYTF. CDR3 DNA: TGTGCCAGCAGTGAAGCAGCTGGGGAAAACTATGGCTACACCTTC.

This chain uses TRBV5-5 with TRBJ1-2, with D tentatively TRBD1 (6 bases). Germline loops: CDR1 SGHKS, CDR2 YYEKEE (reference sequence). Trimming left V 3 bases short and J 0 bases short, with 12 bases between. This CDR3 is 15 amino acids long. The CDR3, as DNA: TGTGCCAGCAGCTGGGCGGGGGCAGCTAACTATGGCTACACCTTC. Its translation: CASSWAGAANYGYTF.